This T cell receptor (beta chain) is drawn from a study of cytomegalovirus exposure and HLA in healthy donors. With 60 Vbeta and 13 Jbeta primers, the PCR was carried out. Assay: immunoSEQ multiplex PCR; the TCRdb copy retains only in-frame clones and omits some. The repertoire has roughly 120,000 clones, over 70% of them found once; the top ten carry around a tenth. The specimen sequenced was PBMCs. This TCR was recovered from a woman between 50 and 59 years old in good health and CMV-seropositive.

The CDR3: CASSVESAGNYRNTEAFF. The CDR3 coding sequence is TGTGCCAGCAGCGTCGAATCGGCGGGGAATTATAGGAACACTGAAGCTTTCTTT. The chain joins TRBV7-2 to TRBJ1-1; no clear D. Per germline, CDR1 SGHTA and CDR2 FQGNSA. This CDR3 is 18 amino acids long. The ends were cut back, 5 bases at V and 1 base at J, with 23 bases in the middle.